Described below is a single TCR beta chain sequence and its context. Antigen: not known. The CDR3 is made up of 14 amino acids. The germline gives CDR1 SGHDT, CDR2 YYEEEE. The V gene end was trimmed by 6 bases and the J gene end by 12 bases; junction bases not matched to a gene: 12. The data derive from a study of OX40 agonist ivuxolimab in advanced cancers. Study-wide context: Patients were treated with intravenous ivuxolimab, dosed at 0.01 to 10 mg/kg and infused every 2 weeks. Study-level findings and limits: Some nonresponders likewise displayed low normalized T-cell clonal expansion.

Sequencing was performed with immunoSEQ multiplex PCR; in TCRdb, only in-frame clones are kept and a portion is missing. This sample has tens of thousands of clones; under 95% occur once, and the top ten carry around 0.33%. Source: CD4+ or CD8+ T cells sorted from blood, taken in a trial of the OX40 agonist ivuxolimab. J is TRBJ1-6 and V is TRBV5-6, with 7 bases that match TRBD1. The receptor comes from an adult with an advanced solid tumor such as melanoma, head and neck, liver or kidney cancer. In DNA form, the CDR3 reads TGTGCCAGCACCCGCCGGGACAGAGAAGGACCCCTCCACTTT. Translation gives CASTRRDREGPLHF.